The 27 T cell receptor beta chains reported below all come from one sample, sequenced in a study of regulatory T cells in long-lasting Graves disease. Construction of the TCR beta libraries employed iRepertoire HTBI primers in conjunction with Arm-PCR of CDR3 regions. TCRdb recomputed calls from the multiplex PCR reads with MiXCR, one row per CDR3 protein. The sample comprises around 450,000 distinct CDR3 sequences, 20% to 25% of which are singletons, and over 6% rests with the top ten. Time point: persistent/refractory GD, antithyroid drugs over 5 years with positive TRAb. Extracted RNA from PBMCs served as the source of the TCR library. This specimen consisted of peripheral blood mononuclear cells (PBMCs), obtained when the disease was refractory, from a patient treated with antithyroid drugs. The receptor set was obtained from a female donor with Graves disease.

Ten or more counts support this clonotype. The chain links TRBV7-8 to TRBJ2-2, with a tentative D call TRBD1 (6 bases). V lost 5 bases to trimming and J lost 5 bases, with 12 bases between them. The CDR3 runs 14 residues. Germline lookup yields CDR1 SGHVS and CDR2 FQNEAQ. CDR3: CASSLLGQTGELFF. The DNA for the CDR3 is TGTGCCAGCAGCCTTCTAGGACAGACCGGGGAGCTGTTTTTT.

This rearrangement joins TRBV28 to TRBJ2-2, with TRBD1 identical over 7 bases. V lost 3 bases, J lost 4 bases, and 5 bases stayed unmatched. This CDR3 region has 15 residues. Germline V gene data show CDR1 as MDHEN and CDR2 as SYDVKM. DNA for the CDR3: TGTGCCAGCAGTTTGTACAGGGGTCGCACCGGGGAGCTGTTTTTT. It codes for CASSLYRGRTGELFF.

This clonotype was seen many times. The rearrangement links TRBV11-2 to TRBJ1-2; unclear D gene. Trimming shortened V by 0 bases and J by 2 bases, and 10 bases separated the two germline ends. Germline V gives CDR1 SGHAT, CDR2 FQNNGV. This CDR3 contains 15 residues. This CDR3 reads CASSLEGGPNYGYTF. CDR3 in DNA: TGTGCCAGCAGCTTAGAAGGAGGCCCAAACTATGGCTACACCTTC.

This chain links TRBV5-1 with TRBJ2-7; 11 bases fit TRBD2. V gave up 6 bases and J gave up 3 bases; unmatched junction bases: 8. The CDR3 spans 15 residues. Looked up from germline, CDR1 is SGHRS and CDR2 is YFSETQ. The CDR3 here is CASTKLAGEIYEQYF. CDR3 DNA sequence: TGCGCCAGCACCAAACTAGCGGGGGAGATCTACGAGCAGTACTTC.

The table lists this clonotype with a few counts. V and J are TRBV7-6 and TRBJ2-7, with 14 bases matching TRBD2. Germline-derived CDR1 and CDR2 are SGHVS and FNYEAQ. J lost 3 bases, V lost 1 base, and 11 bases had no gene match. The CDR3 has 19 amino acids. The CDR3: CASSLGLWGLAGEYYEQYF. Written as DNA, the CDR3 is TGTGCCAGCAGCTTAGGCTTATGGGGACTAGCGGGGGAATACTACGAGCAGTACTTC.

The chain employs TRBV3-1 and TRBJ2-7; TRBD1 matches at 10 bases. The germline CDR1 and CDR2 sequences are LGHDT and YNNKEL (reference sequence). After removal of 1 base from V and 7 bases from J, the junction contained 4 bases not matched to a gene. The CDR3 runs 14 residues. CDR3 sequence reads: CASSQGGQGGEQYF. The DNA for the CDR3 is TGTGCCAGCAGCCAAGGTGGACAGGGGGGGGAGCAGTACTTC.

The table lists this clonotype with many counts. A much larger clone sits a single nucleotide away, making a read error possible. The CDR3 sequence: CASSRDRDQPQHF. CDR3 DNA sequence: TGTGCCAGCAGCCGGGACAGGGATCAGCCCCAGCATTTT. This rearrangement joins TRBV4-1 to TRBJ1-5, with 9 bases that match TRBD1. Germline-derived CDR1 and CDR2 are MGHRA and YSYEKL. This CDR3 has 13 amino acids.

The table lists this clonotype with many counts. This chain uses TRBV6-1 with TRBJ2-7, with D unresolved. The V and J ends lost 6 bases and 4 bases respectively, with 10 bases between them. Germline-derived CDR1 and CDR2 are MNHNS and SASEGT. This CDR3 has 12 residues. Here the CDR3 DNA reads TGTGCCAGCAGAGCACAAGAATACGAGCAGTACTTC. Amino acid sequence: CASRAQEYEQYF.

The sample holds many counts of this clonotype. The CDR3 DNA reads TGTGCCAGCAGCGCCGGGCCTAAGGGGGAAAAACTGTTTTTT. This codes for CASSAGPKGEKLFF. The V gene is TRBV28, the J gene TRBJ1-4, with a weak D call TRBD1 (5 bases). The CDR3 spans 14 residues. Germline V gene data show CDR1 as MDHEN and CDR2 as SYDVKM. The V end was cut by 6 bases, the J end by 8 bases, with 16 bases between.

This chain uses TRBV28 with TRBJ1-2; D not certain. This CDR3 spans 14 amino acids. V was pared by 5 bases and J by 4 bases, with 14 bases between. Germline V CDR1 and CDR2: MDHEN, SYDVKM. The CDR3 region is CASSPTPSRYGYTF. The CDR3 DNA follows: TGTGCCAGCAGTCCTACACCTTCCCGCTATGGCTACACCTTC.

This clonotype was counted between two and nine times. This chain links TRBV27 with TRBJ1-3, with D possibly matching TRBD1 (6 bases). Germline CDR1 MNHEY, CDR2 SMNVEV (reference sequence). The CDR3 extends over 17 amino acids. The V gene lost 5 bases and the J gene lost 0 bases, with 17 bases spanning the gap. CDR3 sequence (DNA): TGTGCCAGCAGTCCTGCCTTCGGGGGCTACTCTGGAAACACCATATATTTT. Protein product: CASSPAFGGYSGNTIYF.

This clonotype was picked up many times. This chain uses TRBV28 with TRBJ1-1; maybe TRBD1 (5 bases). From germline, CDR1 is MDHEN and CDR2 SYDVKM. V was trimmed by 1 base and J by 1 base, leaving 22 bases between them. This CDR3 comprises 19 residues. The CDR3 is CASSLSPTLWGVRNTEAFF. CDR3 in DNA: TGTGCCAGCAGTTTATCCCCGACACTCTGGGGCGTTAGGAACACTGAAGCTTTCTTT.

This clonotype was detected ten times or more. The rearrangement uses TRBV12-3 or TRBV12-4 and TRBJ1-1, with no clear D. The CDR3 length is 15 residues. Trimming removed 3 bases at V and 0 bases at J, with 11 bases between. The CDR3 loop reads CASSLDSLMNTEAFF. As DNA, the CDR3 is TGTGCCAGCAGTTTGGACTCCCTTATGAACACTGAAGCTTTCTTT.

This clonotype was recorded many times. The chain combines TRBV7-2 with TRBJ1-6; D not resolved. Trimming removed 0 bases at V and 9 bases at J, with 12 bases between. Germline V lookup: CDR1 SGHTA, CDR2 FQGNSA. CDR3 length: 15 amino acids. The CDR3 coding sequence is TGTGCCAGCAGCTTAGCCTGGGGAGAGGGTTCACCCCTCCACTTT. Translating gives CASSLAWGEGSPLHF.

In nucleotides, the CDR3 is TGTGCCAGCAGTCCCATAGGGGGATCCACAGATACGCAGTATTTT. The encoded protein is CASSPIGGSTDTQYF. V is TRBV5-6 and J is TRBJ2-3; TRBD1 might be the D (6 bases). The CDR3 spans 15 residues. V lost 5 bases and J lost 2, with 15 bases in between. CDR1 is SGHDT, CDR2 YYEEEE, per germline. The full variable domain, with the rest looked up from reference TRBV5-6 and TRBJ2-3, is DAGVTQSPTHLIKTRGQQVTLRCSPKSGHDTVSWYQQALGQGPQFIFQYYEEEERQRGNFPDRFSGHQFPNYSSELNVNALLLGDSALYLCASSPIGGSTDTQYFGPGTRLTVL.

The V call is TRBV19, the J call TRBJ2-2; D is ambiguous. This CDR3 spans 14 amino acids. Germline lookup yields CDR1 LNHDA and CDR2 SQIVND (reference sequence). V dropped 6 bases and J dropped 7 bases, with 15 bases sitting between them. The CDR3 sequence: CASRGRLTNGELFF. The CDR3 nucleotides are TGTGCCAGTAGGGGCAGGTTAACGAACGGGGAGCTGTTTTTT.

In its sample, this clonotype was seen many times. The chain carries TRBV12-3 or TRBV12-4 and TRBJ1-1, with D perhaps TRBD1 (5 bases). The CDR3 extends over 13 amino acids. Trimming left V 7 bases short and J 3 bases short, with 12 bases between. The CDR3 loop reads CASTRTSDTEAFF. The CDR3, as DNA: TGTGCCAGCACCCGGACAAGCGACACTGAAGCTTTCTTT.

CDR3: CASRPFEAGELFF. In nucleotides, the CDR3 is TGTGCCAGCAGGCCCTTTGAGGCCGGGGAGCTGTTTTTT. The genes are TRBV6-1 and TRBJ2-2; D unclear. This CDR3 is built from 13 residues. CDR1 MNHNS and CDR2 SASEGT come from the germline V gene. The ends were cut back, 6 bases at V and 6 bases at J, with 11 bases in the middle.

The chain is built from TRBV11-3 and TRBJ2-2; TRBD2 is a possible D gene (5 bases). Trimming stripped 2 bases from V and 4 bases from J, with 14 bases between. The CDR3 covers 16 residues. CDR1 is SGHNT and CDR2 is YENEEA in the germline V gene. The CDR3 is CASSLPGTPGTGELFF. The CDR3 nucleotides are TGTGCCAGCAGCTTACCGGGAACCCCTGGCACCGGGGAGCTGTTTTTT. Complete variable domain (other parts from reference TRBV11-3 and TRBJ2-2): EAGVVQSPRYKIIEKKQPVAFWCNPISGHNTLYWYLQNLGQGPELLIRYENEEAVDDSQLPKDRFSAERLKGVDSTLKIQPAELGDSAVYLCASSLPGTPGTGELFFGEGSRLTVL.

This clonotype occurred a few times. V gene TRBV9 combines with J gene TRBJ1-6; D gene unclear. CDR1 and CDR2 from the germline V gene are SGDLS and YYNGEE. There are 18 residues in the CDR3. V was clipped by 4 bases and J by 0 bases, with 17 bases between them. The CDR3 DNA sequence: TGTGCCAGCAGCAACTACTATGGCCGGAGCTCCTATAATTCACCCCTCCACTTT. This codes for CASSNYYGRSSYNSPLHF.

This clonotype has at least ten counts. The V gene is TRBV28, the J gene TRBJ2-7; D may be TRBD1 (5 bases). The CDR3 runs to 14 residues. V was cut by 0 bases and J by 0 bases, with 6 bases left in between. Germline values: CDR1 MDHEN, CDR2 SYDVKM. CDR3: CASSLWDTSYEQYF. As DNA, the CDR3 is TGTGCCAGCAGTTTATGGGACACCTCCTACGAGCAGTACTTC.

The CDR3 protein is CASSSTPGGGHYGYTF. The CDR3 DNA sequence: TGTGCCAGCAGCTCAACACCTGGAGGGGGACACTATGGCTACACCTTC. V and J are TRBV7-2 and TRBJ1-2; tentatively, D is TRBD1 (6 bases). This CDR3 has 16 amino acids. Trimming took off 4 bases at V and 3 bases at J, with 18 bases between the two ends. The germline V gene has CDR1 SGHTA and CDR2 FQGNSA.

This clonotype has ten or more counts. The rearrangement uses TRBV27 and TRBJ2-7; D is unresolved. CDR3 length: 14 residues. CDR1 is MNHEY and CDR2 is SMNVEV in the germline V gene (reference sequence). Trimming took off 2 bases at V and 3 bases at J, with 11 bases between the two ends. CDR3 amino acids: CASSLHSWNYEQYF. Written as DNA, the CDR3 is TGTGCCAGCAGTTTACACAGCTGGAACTACGAGCAGTACTTC.

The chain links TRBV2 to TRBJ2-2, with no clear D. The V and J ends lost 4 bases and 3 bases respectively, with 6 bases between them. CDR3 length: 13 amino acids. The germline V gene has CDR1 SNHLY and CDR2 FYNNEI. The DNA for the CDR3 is TGTGCCAGCAGTGTGGGCCACACCGGGGAGCTGTTTTTT. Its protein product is CASSVGHTGELFF.

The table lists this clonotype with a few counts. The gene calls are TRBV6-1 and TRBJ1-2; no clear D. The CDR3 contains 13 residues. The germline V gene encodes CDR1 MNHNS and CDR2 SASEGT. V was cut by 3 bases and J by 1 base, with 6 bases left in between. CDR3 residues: CASSDGVNYGYTF. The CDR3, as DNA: TGTGCCAGCAGTGACGGAGTTAACTATGGCTACACCTTC.

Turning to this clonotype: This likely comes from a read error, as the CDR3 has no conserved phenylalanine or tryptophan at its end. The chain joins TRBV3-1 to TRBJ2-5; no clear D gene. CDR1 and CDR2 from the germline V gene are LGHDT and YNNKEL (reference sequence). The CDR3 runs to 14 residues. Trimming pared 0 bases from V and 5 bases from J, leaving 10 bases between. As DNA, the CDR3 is TGTGCCAGCAGCCAAGATTGGAGCTATGAGACCCAGTACCTC. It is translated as CASSQDWSYETQYL.

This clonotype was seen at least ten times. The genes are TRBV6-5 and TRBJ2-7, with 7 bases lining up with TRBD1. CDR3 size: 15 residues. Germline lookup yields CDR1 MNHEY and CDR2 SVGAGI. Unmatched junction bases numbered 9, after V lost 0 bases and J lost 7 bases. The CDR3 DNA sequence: TGTGCCAGCAGTTACTCGGCCGTACAGGGGTTTGAGCAGTACTTC. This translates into CASSYSAVQGFEQYF.